The 11 T cell receptor beta chains in this list originate from one sample, sequenced in a study of T-cell memory formation after mild COVID-19. TCRdb used MiXCR to reprocess the 5' RACE reads, holding one entry per CDR3 protein. The repertoire holds around 500,000 distinct CDR3 sequences, with about 18% as singletons. Sequenced input: PBMCs or a T cell subset sorted from them (not recorded which). These receptors came from an adult woman who had mild COVID-19 (a few samples of this study predate the infection). Cell type and time point are not known.

This clonotype was seen only once. The V call is TRBV19, the J call TRBJ1-2; 9 bases map to TRBD1. Germline CDR1 reads LNHDA; CDR2 reads SQIVND (reference sequence). The CDR3 extends over 13 amino acids. J gave up 6 bases and V 3 bases, and 2 bases lay outside the gene matches. The CDR3 DNA reads as TGTGCCAGTAGTATCACAGGGGGCGATGGCTACACCTTC. Translated, it gives CASSITGGDGYTF.

V and J are TRBV11-2 and TRBJ2-7; TRBD1 matches 9 bases. V trimming: 0 bases; J trimming: 3 bases; junction bases outside the gene matches: 6. Germline loops: CDR1 SGHAT, CDR2 FQNNGV. The CDR3 length is 16 residues. DNA of the CDR3: TGTGCCAGCAGCTTAGATCTGGGGACAGGGAGCTACGAGCAGTACTTC. It encodes CASSLDLGTGSYEQYF. The full variable domain, its missing parts supplied by reference TRBV11-2 and TRBJ2-7, is EAGVAQSPRYKIIEKRQSVAFWCNPISGHATLYWYQQILGQGPKLLIQFQNNGVVDDSQLPKDRFSAERLKGVDSTLKIQPAKLEDSAVYLCASSLDLGTGSYEQYFGPGTRLTVT.

This clonotype was counted only a few times. The CDR3 protein is CAISKDSYNEQFF. CDR3 in DNA: TGTGCCATCAGTAAAGACAGCTACAATGAGCAGTTCTTC. The V and J genes are TRBV10-3 and TRBJ2-1, with D perhaps TRBD1 (5 bases). CDR3 length: 13 amino acids. Germline V CDR1 and CDR2: ENHRY, SYGVKD. V was trimmed by 5 bases and J by 3 bases, leaving 8 bases between them.

The chain recombines TRBV6-2 or TRBV6-3 with TRBJ2-7; TRBD1 matches 7 bases. Trimming at V came to 4 bases and at J to 6 bases, leaving 21 bases not matched to a gene. This CDR3 contains 18 residues. Germline loops: CDR1 MNHEY, CDR2 SVGEGT. The CDR3 DNA reads as TGTGCCAGCAGTTGGACCCCACGGGACAGTTTCGCTGGGAGCGAGCAGTACTTC. This encodes CASSWTPRDSFAGSEQYF.

The chain has TRBV11-1 and TRBJ1-2; D perhaps matches TRBD1 (5 bases). Trimming pared 5 bases from V and 4 bases from J, leaving 23 bases between. Per germline, CDR1 SGHAT and CDR2 FQDESV (reference sequence). CDR3 length: 17 residues. CDR3 sequence reads: CASSPPSGGRRIYGYTF. CDR3 sequence (DNA): TGTGCCAGCAGCCCCCCCTCGGGGGGACGGCGGATCTATGGCTACACCTTC.

The chain joins TRBV12-5 to TRBJ1-1, with D possibly matching TRBD1 (5 bases). Trimming pared 1 base from V and 5 bases from J, leaving 17 bases between. The CDR3 length is 16 residues. The germline CDR1 and CDR2 sequences are LGHNT and FRNRAP. The DNA of the CDR3 is TGTGCTAGTGGTTTGGCACCCGGGACCCCGGGGACTGAAGCTTTCTTT. Translated, it gives CASGLAPGTPGTEAFF.

This clonotype was seen only a few times. J is TRBJ2-1 and V is TRBV24-1; 8 positions match TRBD1. The CDR3 extends over 16 amino acids. Germline CDR1 is KGHDR and CDR2 is SFDVKD. The V gene end was trimmed by 7 bases and the J gene end by 0 bases; junction bases not matched to a gene: 7. For the CDR3, the DNA is TGTGCCACCAGCGGGGGACAGGTGACCTCCTACAATGAGCAGTTCTTC. Protein product: CATSGGQVTSYNEQFF.

This sequence joins TRBV24-1 and TRBJ2-7; no clear D gene. This CDR3 is 13 amino acids long. With 2 bases removed from V and 3 bases from J, the gap between germline ends came to 7 bases. Per the germline V gene, CDR1 is KGHDR and CDR2 is SFDVKD. The CDR3 sequence is CATSDSRLYEQYF. CDR3 DNA sequence: TGTGCCACCAGTGATTCTAGGCTCTACGAGCAGTACTTC.

This clonotype was detected ten times or more. The V gene is TRBV12-3 or TRBV12-4, the J gene TRBJ2-1; the match to TRBD2 covers 9 bases. The CDR3 runs 14 residues. The J segment lost 9 bases and the V segment lost 10 bases, leaving 13 bases of the junction unmatched. CDR3 region: CATRDGGGASEQFF. The CDR3 DNA sequence: TGTGCCACGCGGGACGGCGGGGGGGCTAGTGAGCAGTTCTTC.

At least ten counts were recorded for this clonotype. The chain is built from TRBV12-3 or TRBV12-4 and TRBJ2-2; D unclear. The CDR3 length is 11 residues. V lost 11 bases, J lost 6 bases, and 10 bases lay in between. CDR3 sequence reads: CAGLASGELFF. The CDR3 DNA sequence: TGTGCCGGTTTAGCTTCCGGGGAGCTGTTTTTT.

This rearrangement joins TRBV6-1 to TRBJ2-3; the match to TRBD2 covers 7 bases. CDR3 length equals 14 residues. Trimming cost V 6 bases and J 2 bases; bases outside gene matches: 5. CDR1 MNHNS and CDR2 SASEGT come from the germline V gene. The CDR3 sequence is CASRRDYSTDTQYF. The CDR3 bases are TGTGCCAGCAGGAGGGACTACTCCACAGATACGCAGTATTTT.